This TCR beta chain is drawn from a study of blood T cell repertoires in COVID-19 (TCRdb year 2020). About the full investigation: Collaborator samples came from the United States, Italy and Spain and covered acute and convalescent phases of COVID-19. Where available, HLA class I and class II types were taken from metadata supplied by the sample provider and were not determined by assay-based typing. The repertoires were released in a freely available public database intended as a resource for research on the immune response to SARS-CoV-2. The sample metadata nearly always contained a de-identified subject ID, COVID-19 status, age in years and sex. The dataset comprised deeply sampled blood TCRbeta repertoires from subjects exposed to, actively infected with, or recovered from COVID-19. Samples were obtained from the ongoing ImmuneRACE study (first 160 participants) and from about 1,300 subjects provided by 6 global collaborators. The material from the prospective study consisted of cDNA or gDNA derived from T cells, B-cell-depleted T cells, or PBMCs. Overall study results and their limits: The amount of clinical and demographic metadata varied by source and participant and was provided uncurated.

TCRbeta CDR3 regions were amplified from genomic DNA using the immunoSEQ Assay, a bias-controlled multiplex PCR. In the authors' own workflow: The number of nucleated cells in each sample was estimated from the amplification of reference gene primers within the assay. Sequence reads were collapsed and filtered to measure the absolute abundance of every unique TCRbeta CDR3 rearrangement. Productive Simpson clonality was computed per sample as the square root of Simpson's diversity index over productive rearrangements. TCRdb mirrors the immuneACCESS table, restricted to in-frame sequences. Some clones are absent from its copies; in checked studies, under half trace to an unresolved V gene, and the reason for the others is unknown. D and trimming come from the DNA, and the V and J calls and clone size come from that table. Across this sample there are 140,000 to 150,000 clones, with about four fifths seen only once. Of the sample, approximately 8% is held by the ten largest clones.

Whole blood was collected in K2EDTA tubes by collaborating institutions according to the institutions' own protocols. For TCRbeta analysis, collaborator samples were shipped as frozen whole blood, as isolated PBMCs, or as DNA extracted from either sample type. Looking up the germline V gene (reference sequence) yields CDR1 LNHNV and CDR2 YYDKDF. From the cysteine up to the phenylalanine, the CDR3 has a length of 12 residues. Solely the CDR3 DNA is kept, with 36 bases framed from the first base. V lost 0 bases and J lost 4 bases; the stretch between them is 3 bases long. This clone was observed once. Its specific antigen is unknown. It has no much larger one-base neighbor in the sample; base qualities were not kept. Other DNA variants within this sample encode the same CDR3.

Sequencing was done on a sample of peripheral blood. The rearrangement combines TRBV15 with TRBJ1-2; the D gene assignment is ambiguous. The sequence derives from a human donor in a cohort sampled during active COVID-19. The CDR3 region reads CATSRDSYGYTF. The nucleotide sequence is TGTGCCACCAGCAGAGACTCCTATGGCTACACCTTC. The entire variable domain, with the stretches around the CDR3 drawn from the reference TRBV15 and TRBJ1-2 proteins, is DAMVIQNPRYQVTQFGKPVTLSCSQTLNHNVMYWYQQKSSQAPKLLFHYYDKDFNNEADTPDNFQSRRPNTSFCFLDIRSPGLGDTAMYLCATSRDSYGYTFGSGTRLTVV.